The rows below give T cell receptor beta chains drawn from one sample of a study of OX40 agonist ivuxolimab in advanced cancers. Clones were read by immunoSEQ multiplex PCR, and TCRdb kept only the in-frame ones, dropping some. The sample has approximately 68,000 clones; around 90% are singletons. Sequenced material: CD4+ or CD8+ T cells sorted from blood, taken in a trial of the OX40 agonist ivuxolimab. The receptor source for this set is an adult with an advanced solid tumor such as melanoma, head and neck, liver or kidney cancer. Both conserved end residues are part of each CDR3. A D gene is named only where the DNA matches it firmly.

v_gene,j_gene,d_gene,CDR3aa
TRBV28,TRBJ2-5,NA,CASSSLRYQETQYF
TRBV5-1,TRBJ2-7,NA,CASSPGRAGEQYF
TRBV6-1,TRBJ1-1,NA,CASSARQAGDTEAFF
TRBV28,TRBJ2-7,TRBD2,CASSAIRLAVSSYEQYF
TRBV11-2,TRBJ1-1,TRBD1,CASSLERQGKAFF
TRBV4-2,TRBJ1-3,NA,CASSRDGGNTIYF
TRBV9,TRBJ2-1,NA,CASSGTSRPPYNEQFF
TRBV5-4,TRBJ2-7,TRBD1,CASSIQGERDEQYF
TRBV27,TRBJ2-7,NA,CASSLSRRTYEQYF
TRBV16,TRBJ2-4,NA,CASSHLQGAKNIQYF
TRBV7-9,TRBJ2-6,TRBD1,CASTRRRDRGSGANVLTF
TRBV6-5,TRBJ2-5,TRBD1,CASSGTVGRETQYF
TRBV18,TRBJ1-1,NA,CASSPRQDSNTEAFF
TRBV4-3,TRBJ1-6,NA,CASRGEMSGYNSPLHF
TRBV19,TRBJ2-2,TRBD1,CASTFTQGTTGELFF
TRBV11-2,TRBJ2-1,NA,CASSSRGAGSYNEQFF
TRBV27,TRBJ2-7,NA,CASSRQPQGYEQYF
TRBV6-6,TRBJ2-5,NA,CASSYGGGTETQYF
TRBV19,TRBJ2-6,NA,CASSPRWASNSGANVLTF
TRBV19,TRBJ2-6,NA,CASSRGPRGSKSSGANVLTF
TRBV5-1,TRBJ1-1,NA,CASSLEGGLDEAFF
TRBV6-1,TRBJ2-7,NA,CASSEVLGSYEQYF
TRBV7-3,TRBJ2-3,NA,CASSLGRGVDTQYF
TRBV5-1,TRBJ2-1,TRBD1,CASSLEAGQGRNEQFF
TRBV28,TRBJ1-2,NA,CASSYPGQSYGYTF
TRBV7-2,TRBJ2-2,NA,CASSLDRGGELFF
TRBV7-6,TRBJ2-2,NA,CASSLQTGANTGELFF
TRBV7-2,TRBJ2-7,TRBD2,CASSLGRGRAYEQYF
TRBV21-1,TRBJ2-7,NA,CASTPLSRESLYEQYF
TRBV25-1,TRBJ2-2,TRBD1,CASSAVRDSLNTGELFF
TRBV7-2,TRBJ1-6,NA,CASTLQLNSPLHF
TRBV4-3,TRBJ2-3,TRBD1,CASGDRGASTDTQYF
TRBV6-5,TRBJ2-5,NA,CASTRYGGVETQYF
TRBV2,TRBJ1-6,NA,CASSEVSSNSPLHF
TRBV4-3,TRBJ2-7,NA,CASSRNTDYEQYF
TRBV7-9,TRBJ1-2,NA,CASSPMGDGYTF
TRBV6-6,TRBJ2-7,NA,CASSRDGPYEQYF
TRBV28,TRBJ1-2,NA,CASSLRNLGYTF
TRBV28,TRBJ1-5,TRBD1,CAIPGDSHSNQPQHF
TRBV30,TRBJ1-6,NA,CAWSDGASSGPLHF
TRBV9,TRBJ2-1,NA,CASSVVSSYNEQFF
TRBV14,TRBJ2-7,NA,CASSEYISYEQYF